The present T cell receptor (beta chain) was sequenced within a study of response to subunit inactivated influenza vaccine. Germline V gives CDR1 DFQATT, CDR2 SNEGSKA (reference sequence). Trimming stripped 3 bases from V and 5 bases from J, with 16 bases between. The CDR3 consists of 14 residues. One entry per CDR3 protein results from TCRdb running MiXCR on the RT-PCR reads. The sample has a few hundred thousand distinct CDR3 sequences; around 15% are singletons. The sequencing here drew on PBMCs from blood, taken roughly 12 days after vaccination. The chain recombines TRBV20-1 with TRBJ2-5; D may be TRBD2 (6 bases). This TCR was sampled from a man in his forties or fifties who received an inactivated influenza vaccine. Here the CDR3 reads CSASRASRGETQYF. The CDR3 DNA follows: TGCAGTGCTAGCAGGGCTTCGCGGGGCGAGACCCAGTACTTC.